A selection of T cell receptor beta chains follows, all from one sample in a study of identical twins. MiXCR, run by TCRdb on the 5' RACE reads, gives a single entry per CDR3 protein. The sample consists of around 280,000 distinct CDR3 sequences, 6.5% to 9.5% of them appearing once. The data also belong to a second study, concerning yellow fever vaccine responses in identical twins.

Material: memory (CD45RO+) T cells sorted from blood. These receptors were collected from a woman aged 18-35 years in good health. Both conserved end residues are part of each CDR3.

V gene: TRBV10-3; J gene: TRBJ2-5; CDR3 protein: CATNSGGETQYF
V gene: TRBV20-1; J gene: TRBJ1-4; CDR3 protein: CSAGRADEKLFF
V gene: TRBV5-1; J gene: TRBJ2-3; CDR3 protein: CASSWSGGLTDTQYF
V gene: TRBV28; J gene: TRBJ2-2; CDR3 protein: CASSLWGSTGELFF
V gene: TRBV5-8; J gene: TRBJ2-3; CDR3 protein: CASSLVGTNTDTQYF
V gene: TRBV5-1; J gene: TRBJ2-2; CDR3 protein: CASSLDGGGSSGELFF
V gene: TRBV19; J gene: TRBJ1-6; CDR3 protein: CASQFQRSYNSPLHF
V gene: TRBV7-2; J gene: TRBJ1-1; CDR3 protein: CASSSPGGGEAFF
V gene: TRBV7-9; J gene: TRBJ2-1; CDR3 protein: CASSLALGYNEQFF
V gene: TRBV20-1; J gene: TRBJ2-7; CDR3 protein: CSASEGWDEQYF
V gene: TRBV2; J gene: TRBJ2-5; CDR3 protein: CASKRDSKETQYF
V gene: TRBV10-3; J gene: TRBJ2-5; CDR3 protein: CAISDRGAYQETQYF
V gene: TRBV6-4; J gene: TRBJ2-1; CDR3 protein: CASSDLAGDYNEQFF